The clone carrying this TCR beta chain occurred a few times. Antigen specificity is unknown. Since all of the isolated RNA was reverse transcribed, expressed TCRB transcripts were what got sequenced. Method: immunoSEQ multiplex PCR; TCRdb's copy keeps in-frame clones and lacks some. The sample carries about half a million clones, approximately 10% recorded once. The data belong to a study of beta chain features in type 1 diabetes. Study-level information: All samples together contributed 107,917,701 sorted cells for examination. Study findings and constraints: Across all four CD4+ subsets, people with type 1 diabetes showed modestly shorter TCRB CDR3s. Whether HLA type influences TCRB rearrangement remained unresolved here.

V was clipped by 3 bases and J by 13 bases, with 19 bases between them. Germline V lookup: CDR1 SQVTM, CDR2 ANQGSEA. This CDR3 contains 14 residues. V usage is TRBV29-1 and J usage is TRBJ2-6, with D perhaps given as TRBD1 or TRBD2 (6 bases each). The sequence was obtained from a woman under 30 in good health. The sample taken for sequencing was naive CD4+ T cells from blood. Written as DNA, the CDR3 is TGCAGCGTTGATCGCGACCTGGGGGGCGGAGTCCTGACTTTC. Translating gives CSVDRDLGGGVLTF.